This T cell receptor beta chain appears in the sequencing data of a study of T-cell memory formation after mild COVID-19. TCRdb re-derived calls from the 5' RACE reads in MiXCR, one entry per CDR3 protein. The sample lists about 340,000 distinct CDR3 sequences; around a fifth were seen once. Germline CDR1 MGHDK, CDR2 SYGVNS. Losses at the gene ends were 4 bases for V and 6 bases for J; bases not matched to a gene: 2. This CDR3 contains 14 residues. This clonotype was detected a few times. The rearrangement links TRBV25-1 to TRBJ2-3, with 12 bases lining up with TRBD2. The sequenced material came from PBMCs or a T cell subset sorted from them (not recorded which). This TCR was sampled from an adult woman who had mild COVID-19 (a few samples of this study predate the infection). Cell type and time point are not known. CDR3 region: CASSAGTSGDTQYF. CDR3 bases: TGTGCCAGCAGTGCCGGGACTAGCGGGGATACGCAGTATTTT.